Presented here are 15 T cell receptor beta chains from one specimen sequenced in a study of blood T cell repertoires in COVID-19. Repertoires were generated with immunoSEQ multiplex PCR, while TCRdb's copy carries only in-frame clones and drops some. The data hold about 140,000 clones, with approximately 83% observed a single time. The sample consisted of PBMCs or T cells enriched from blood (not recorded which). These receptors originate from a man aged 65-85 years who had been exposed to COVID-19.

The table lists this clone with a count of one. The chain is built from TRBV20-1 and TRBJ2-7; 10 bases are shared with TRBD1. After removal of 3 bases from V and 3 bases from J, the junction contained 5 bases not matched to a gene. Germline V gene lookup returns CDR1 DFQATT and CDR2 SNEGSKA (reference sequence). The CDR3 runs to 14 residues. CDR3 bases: TGCAGTGCTAGTGGACAGGGGGGTAACTACGAGCAGTACTTC. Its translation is CSASGQGGNYEQYF.

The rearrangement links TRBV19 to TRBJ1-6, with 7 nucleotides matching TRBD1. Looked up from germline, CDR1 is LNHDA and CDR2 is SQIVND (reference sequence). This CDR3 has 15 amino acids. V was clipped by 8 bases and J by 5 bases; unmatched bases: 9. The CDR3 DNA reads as TGTGCCAGTCGAAGGGACAGACGCGATAATTCACCCCTCCACTTT. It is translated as CASRRDRRDNSPLHF.

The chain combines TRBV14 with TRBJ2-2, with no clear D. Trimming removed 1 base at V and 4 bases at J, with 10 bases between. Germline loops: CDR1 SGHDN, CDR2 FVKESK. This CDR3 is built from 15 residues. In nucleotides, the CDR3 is TGTGCCAGCAGCCAAGTTACACAGCCCACCGGGGAGCTGTTTTTT. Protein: CASSQVTQPTGELFF.

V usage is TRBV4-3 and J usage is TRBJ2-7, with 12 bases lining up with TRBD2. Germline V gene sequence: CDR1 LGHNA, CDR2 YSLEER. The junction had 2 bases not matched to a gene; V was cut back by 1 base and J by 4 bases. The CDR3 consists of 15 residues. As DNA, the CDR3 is TGCGCCAGCAGCCAAGCTAGCGGGAGGGCTTACGAGCAGTACTTC. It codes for CASSQASGRAYEQYF.

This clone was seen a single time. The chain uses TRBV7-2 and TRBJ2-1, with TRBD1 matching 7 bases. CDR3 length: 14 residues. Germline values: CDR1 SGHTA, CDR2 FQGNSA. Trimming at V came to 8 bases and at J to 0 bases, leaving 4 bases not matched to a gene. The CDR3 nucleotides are TGTGCCAGCCGGACAGGAAGCTCCTACAATGAGCAGTTCTTC. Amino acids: CASRTGSSYNEQFF.

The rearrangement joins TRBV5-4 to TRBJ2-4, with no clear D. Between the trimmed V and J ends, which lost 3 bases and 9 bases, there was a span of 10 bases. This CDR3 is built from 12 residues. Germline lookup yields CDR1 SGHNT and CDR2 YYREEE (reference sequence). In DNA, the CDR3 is TGTGCCAGCAGCTCCGAGGATAGCATTCAGTACTTC. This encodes CASSSEDSIQYF.

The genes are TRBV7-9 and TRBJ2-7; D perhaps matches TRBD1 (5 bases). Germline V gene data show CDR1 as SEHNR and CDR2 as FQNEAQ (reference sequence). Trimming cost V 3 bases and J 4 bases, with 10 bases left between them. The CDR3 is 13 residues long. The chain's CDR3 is CASSLMQGYEQYF. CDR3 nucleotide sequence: TGTGCCAGCAGCTTGATGCAGGGATACGAGCAGTACTTC.

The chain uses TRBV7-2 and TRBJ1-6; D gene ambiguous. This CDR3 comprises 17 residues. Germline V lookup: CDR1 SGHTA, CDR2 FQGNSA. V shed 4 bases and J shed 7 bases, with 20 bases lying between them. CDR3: CASSSRGAGGLNSPLHF. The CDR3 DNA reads TGTGCCAGCAGCTCCCGAGGCGCGGGAGGCCTCAATTCACCCCTCCACTTT. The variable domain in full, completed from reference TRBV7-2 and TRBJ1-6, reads GAGVSQSPSNKVTEKGKDVELRCDPISGHTALYWYRQSLGQGLEFLIYFQGNSAPDKSGLPSDRFSAERTGGSVSTLTIQRTQQEDSAVYLCASSSRGAGGLNSPLHFGNGTRLTVT.

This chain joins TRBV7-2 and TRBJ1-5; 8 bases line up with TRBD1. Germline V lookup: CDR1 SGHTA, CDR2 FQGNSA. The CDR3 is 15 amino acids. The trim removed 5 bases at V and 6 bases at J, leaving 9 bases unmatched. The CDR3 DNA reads TGTGCCAGCAGCCGTACAGGGGGATCGTCTCAGCCCCAGCATTTT. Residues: CASSRTGGSSQPQHF.

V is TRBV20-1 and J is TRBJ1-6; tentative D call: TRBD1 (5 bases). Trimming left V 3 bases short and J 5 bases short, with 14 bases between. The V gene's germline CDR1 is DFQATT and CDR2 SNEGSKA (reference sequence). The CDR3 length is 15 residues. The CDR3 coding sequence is TGCAGTGCTAGTGTTTTGGGACTGGATAATTCACCCCTCCACTTT. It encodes CSASVLGLDNSPLHF.

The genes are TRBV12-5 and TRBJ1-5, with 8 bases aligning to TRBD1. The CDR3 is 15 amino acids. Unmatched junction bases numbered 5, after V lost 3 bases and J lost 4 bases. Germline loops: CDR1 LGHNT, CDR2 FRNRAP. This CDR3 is CASGFQQGANQPQHF. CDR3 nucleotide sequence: TGTGCTAGTGGTTTTCAGCAGGGGGCAAATCAGCCCCAGCATTTT.

The CDR3 spells CASSSHPAPYEQYF. CDR3 nucleotide sequence: TGTGCCAGCAGTTCCCACCCAGCGCCCTACGAGCAGTACTTC. The rearrangement joins TRBV28 to TRBJ2-7, with D unresolved. The germline gives CDR1 MDHEN, CDR2 SYDVKM. CDR3 size: 14 residues. Trimming removed 4 bases at V and 2 bases at J, with 12 bases between.

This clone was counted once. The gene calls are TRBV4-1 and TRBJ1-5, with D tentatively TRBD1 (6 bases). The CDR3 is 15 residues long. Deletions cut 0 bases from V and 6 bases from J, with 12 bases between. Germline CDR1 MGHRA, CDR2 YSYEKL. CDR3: CASSQDGQPFQPQHF. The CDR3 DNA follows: TGCGCCAGCAGCCAAGATGGACAGCCTTTTCAGCCCCAGCATTTT.

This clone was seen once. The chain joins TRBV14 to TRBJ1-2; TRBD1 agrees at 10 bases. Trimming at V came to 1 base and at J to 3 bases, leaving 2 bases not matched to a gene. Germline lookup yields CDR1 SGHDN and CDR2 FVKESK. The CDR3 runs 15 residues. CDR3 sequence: CASSQGQGAYYGYTF. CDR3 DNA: TGTGCCAGCAGCCAAGGACAGGGGGCTTACTATGGCTACACCTTC.

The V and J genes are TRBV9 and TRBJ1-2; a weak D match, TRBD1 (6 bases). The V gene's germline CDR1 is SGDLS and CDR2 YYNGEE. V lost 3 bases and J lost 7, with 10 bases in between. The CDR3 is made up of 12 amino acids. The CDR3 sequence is CASSARDIGYTF. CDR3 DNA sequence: TGTGCCAGCAGCGCCCGGGACATTGGCTACACCTTC. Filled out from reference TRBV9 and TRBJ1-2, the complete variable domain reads DSGVTQTPKHLITATGQRVTLRCSPRSGDLSVYWYQQSLDQGLQFLIQYYNGEERAKGNILERFSAQQFPDLHSELNLSSLELGDSALYFCASSARDIGYTFGSGTRLTVV.